These T cell receptor beta chains were read from a single sample in a study of cytomegalovirus exposure and HLA in healthy donors. Clones were read by immunoSEQ multiplex PCR, and TCRdb kept only the in-frame ones, dropping some. Here the sample spans some 63,000 clones, around 80% being singletons. Sequences were obtained from PBMCs. These receptors originate from a woman between 40 and 55 years old in good health and CMV-seronegative. Both conserved end residues are part of each CDR3. A D gene is named only where the DNA matches it firmly. Where a row states a size, it is once, few, many or the class of an expanded clone; other rows omit it.

clone size: few; D gene: TRBD1; J gene: TRBJ2-7; V gene: TRBV28; CDR3 protein: CASRSGQGRTEQYF; CDR3 DNA: TGTGCCAGCAGGTCAGGACAGGGGAGGACCGAGCAGTACTTC
clone size: NA; D gene: TRBD1; J gene: TRBJ2-7; V gene: TRBV5-1; CDR3 protein: CASSFARTGQFYEQYF; CDR3 DNA: TGCGCCAGCAGCTTTGCCCGGACGGGACAGTTTTACGAGCAGTACTTC
clone size: NA; D gene: NA; J gene: TRBJ1-5; V gene: TRBV6-1; CDR3 protein: CASSVWSSNQPQHF; CDR3 DNA: TGTGCCAGCAGTGTATGGAGTAGCAATCAGCCCCAGCATTTT
clone size: NA; D gene: TRBD1; J gene: TRBJ1-1; V gene: TRBV7-6; CDR3 protein: CASSLRTGEAFF; CDR3 DNA: TGTGCCAGCAGTTTAAGGACAGGGGAAGCTTTCTTT
clone size: once; D gene: NA; J gene: TRBJ1-5; V gene: TRBV10-2; CDR3 protein: CASSEQGVGQPQHF; CDR3 DNA: TGCGCCAGCAGTGAACAGGGAGTGGGGCAGCCCCAGCATTTT
clone size: NA; D gene: NA; J gene: TRBJ1-2; V gene: TRBV28; CDR3 protein: CASSFQGRDGYTF; CDR3 DNA: TGTGCCAGCAGTTTTCAGGGAAGGGATGGCTACACCTTC
clone size: NA; D gene: TRBD1; J gene: TRBJ2-7; V gene: TRBV30; CDR3 protein: CAWSPGTGDYEQYF; CDR3 DNA: TGTGCCTGGAGCCCCGGGACAGGAGACTACGAGCAGTACTTC
clone size: NA; D gene: NA; J gene: TRBJ2-7; V gene: TRBV5-4; CDR3 protein: CASSKDSLGEQYF; CDR3 DNA: TGTGCCAGCAGCAAGGACTCCTTGGGCGAGCAGTACTTC
clone size: NA; D gene: NA; J gene: TRBJ2-4; V gene: TRBV5-6; CDR3 protein: CASSLLRDLGKNIQYF; CDR3 DNA: TGTGCCAGCAGCTTGCTCCGGGACTTGGGGAAAAACATTCAGTACTTC
clone size: NA; D gene: NA; J gene: TRBJ2-5; V gene: TRBV27; CDR3 protein: CASSLGLQLQETQYF; CDR3 DNA: TGTGCCAGCAGTCTCGGACTACAGTTACAAGAGACCCAGTACTTC
clone size: NA; D gene: TRBD2; J gene: TRBJ2-1; V gene: TRBV19; CDR3 protein: CASSTTSGRDSGREQFF; CDR3 DNA: TGTGCCAGTAGTACCACTAGCGGGCGTGATTCCGGCAGGGAGCAGTTCTTC
clone size: NA; D gene: NA; J gene: TRBJ1-1; V gene: TRBV6-6; CDR3 protein: CASSYEFRTGTEAFF; CDR3 DNA: TGTGCCAGCAGTTACGAGTTTCGGACGGGAACTGAAGCTTTCTTT
clone size: NA; D gene: NA; J gene: TRBJ1-1; V gene: TRBV18; CDR3 protein: CASSPRGEAFF; CDR3 DNA: TGTGCCAGCTCACCCAGGGGTGAAGCTTTCTTT
clone size: NA; D gene: TRBD2; J gene: TRBJ2-7; V gene: TRBV5-3; CDR3 protein: CARSLCGSTSYEQYF; CDR3 DNA: TGTGCCAGAAGCTTGTGCGGGAGTACCTCCTACGAGCAGTACTTC
clone size: NA; D gene: NA; J gene: TRBJ2-5; V gene: TRBV27; CDR3 protein: CASSRWVARSETQYF; CDR3 DNA: TGTGCCAGCAGCCGGTGGGTAGCGCGTTCGGAGACCCAGTACTTC
clone size: NA; D gene: TRBD1; J gene: TRBJ1-5; V gene: TRBV7-2; CDR3 protein: CASSGYPGQGYQPQHF; CDR3 DNA: TGTGCCAGCAGCGGGTACCCGGGACAGGGATATCAGCCCCAGCATTTT
clone size: NA; D gene: TRBD1; J gene: TRBJ2-7; V gene: TRBV7-9; CDR3 protein: CASSYQGGTGPSYEQYF; CDR3 DNA: TGTGCCAGCAGCTATCAAGGCGGGACAGGGCCCTCCTACGAGCAGTACTTC
clone size: NA; D gene: TRBD1; J gene: TRBJ2-7; V gene: TRBV6-6; CDR3 protein: CASREKGQGGYEQYF; CDR3 DNA: TGTGCCAGCAGAGAAAAGGGACAGGGGGGCTACGAGCAGTACTTC
clone size: NA; D gene: TRBD1; J gene: TRBJ1-2; V gene: TRBV30; CDR3 protein: CAWSLGDSNNYGYTF; CDR3 DNA: TGTGCCTGGAGTCTAGGGGACAGTAATAACTATGGCTACACCTTC
clone size: NA; D gene: TRBD1; J gene: TRBJ2-7; V gene: TRBV7-2; CDR3 protein: CASSTSGQGSYEQYF; CDR3 DNA: TGTGCCAGCAGCACCTCAGGACAGGGCTCCTACGAGCAGTACTTC
clone size: NA; D gene: TRBD1; J gene: TRBJ2-2; V gene: TRBV19; CDR3 protein: CASSRPGRRTGSTGELFF; CDR3 DNA: TGTGCCAGTAGCAGGCCCGGGCGGAGGACAGGGTCGACCGGGGAGCTGTTTTTT
clone size: NA; D gene: NA; J gene: TRBJ1-2; V gene: TRBV19; CDR3 protein: CASRSLQGNYGYTF; CDR3 DNA: TGTGCCAGTAGGTCACTACAGGGAAACTATGGCTACACCTTC
clone size: once; D gene: TRBD2; J gene: TRBJ2-1; V gene: TRBV19; CDR3 protein: CASSTSGRLNEQFF; CDR3 DNA: TGTGCCAGTAGTACCAGCGGGAGATTGAATGAGCAGTTCTTC
clone size: NA; D gene: NA; J gene: TRBJ2-5; V gene: TRBV4-2; CDR3 protein: CASSQDSTGQETQYF; CDR3 DNA: TGTGCCAGCAGCCAAGATTCGACAGGCCAAGAGACCCAGTACTTC
clone size: NA; D gene: NA; J gene: TRBJ2-2; V gene: TRBV6-5; CDR3 protein: CASTARESGELFF; CDR3 DNA: TGTGCCAGCACCGCCAGGGAATCCGGGGAGCTGTTTTTT
clone size: NA; D gene: NA; J gene: TRBJ2-7; V gene: TRBV21-1; CDR3 protein: CASTLTGSYEQYF; CDR3 DNA: TGTGCCAGCACCCTGACAGGGTCCTACGAGCAGTACTTC
clone size: NA; D gene: NA; J gene: TRBJ1-2; V gene: TRBV6-1; CDR3 protein: CASRNSGDYGYTF; CDR3 DNA: TGTGCCAGCAGGAACTCCGGGGACTATGGCTACACCTTC
clone size: NA; D gene: TRBD2; J gene: TRBJ2-2; V gene: TRBV19; CDR3 protein: CASSQGWTSGTGELFF; CDR3 DNA: TGTGCCAGTAGTCAAGGGTGGACTAGTGGGACCGGGGAGCTGTTTTTT
clone size: NA; D gene: TRBD2; J gene: TRBJ2-1; V gene: TRBV27; CDR3 protein: CASSFGTRNEQFF; CDR3 DNA: TGTGCCAGCAGTTTCGGGACTAGAAATGAGCAGTTCTTC
clone size: NA; D gene: TRBD1; J gene: TRBJ1-5; V gene: TRBV19; CDR3 protein: CASSIRIIQGAQPQHF; CDR3 DNA: TGTGCCAGTAGTATCAGGATAATACAGGGGGCTCAGCCCCAGCATTTT
clone size: NA; D gene: TRBD1; J gene: TRBJ1-1; V gene: TRBV6-6; CDR3 protein: CASSALQGESDEAFF; CDR3 DNA: TGTGCCAGCAGTGCCCTCCAGGGGGAATCGGATGAAGCTTTCTTT
clone size: once; D gene: TRBD1; J gene: TRBJ1-2; V gene: TRBV18; CDR3 protein: CASSPPMGQARNGYTF; CDR3 DNA: TGTGCCAGCTCACCACCAATGGGACAGGCTCGCAATGGCTACACCTTC
clone size: NA; D gene: TRBD1; J gene: TRBJ2-2; V gene: TRBV28; CDR3 protein: CASSLGQGAGELFF; CDR3 DNA: TGTGCCAGCAGTTTGGGTCAGGGGGCCGGGGAGCTGTTTTTT
clone size: NA; D gene: NA; J gene: TRBJ2-1; V gene: TRBV15; CDR3 protein: CATSREADSRSNEQFF; CDR3 DNA: TGTGCCACCAGCAGGGAGGCGGATTCGCGGAGCAATGAGCAGTTCTTC
clone size: NA; D gene: NA; J gene: TRBJ1-5; V gene: TRBV15; CDR3 protein: CATSRDLQGHQPQHF; CDR3 DNA: TGTGCCACCAGCAGAGATCTACAGGGCCATCAGCCCCAGCATTTT
clone size: NA; D gene: NA; J gene: TRBJ2-5; V gene: TRBV6-1; CDR3 protein: CATTGWETQYF; CDR3 DNA: TGTGCCACCACAGGGTGGGAGACCCAGTACTTC
clone size: NA; D gene: TRBD2; J gene: TRBJ2-7; V gene: TRBV28; CDR3 protein: CATNREAGAPYEQYF; CDR3 DNA: TGTGCCACCAATCGAGAAGCGGGAGCCCCCTACGAGCAGTACTTC
clone size: few; D gene: NA; J gene: TRBJ1-5; V gene: TRBV6-1; CDR3 protein: CASSGQGSNQPQHF; CDR3 DNA: TGTGCCAGCAGTGGTCAGGGGAGCAATCAGCCCCAGCATTTT
clone size: NA; D gene: TRBD1; J gene: TRBJ1-1; V gene: TRBV9; CDR3 protein: CASSVGQGRTEAFF; CDR3 DNA: TGTGCCAGCAGCGTAGGACAGGGACGCACTGAAGCTTTCTTT
clone size: NA; D gene: TRBD1; J gene: TRBJ1-1; V gene: TRBV28; CDR3 protein: CASRSDRVEAFF; CDR3 DNA: TGTGCCAGCAGATCCGACAGGGTTGAAGCTTTCTTT
clone size: once; D gene: TRBD2; J gene: TRBJ2-1; V gene: TRBV2; CDR3 protein: CASSVPLSAGVNYNEQFF; CDR3 DNA: TGTGCCAGCAGTGTACCGCTCAGCGCGGGAGTTAACTACAATGAGCAGTTCTTC
clone size: NA; D gene: TRBD2; J gene: TRBJ2-5; V gene: TRBV11-2; CDR3 protein: CASSLGASGTQETQYF; CDR3 DNA: TGTGCCAGCAGCTTAGGAGCTAGCGGGACCCAAGAGACCCAGTACTTC
clone size: NA; D gene: TRBD2; J gene: TRBJ2-4; V gene: TRBV27; CDR3 protein: CASRGTGLAGPQYF; CDR3 DNA: TGTGCCAGCAGGGGAACGGGACTAGCGGGACCGCAGTACTTC
clone size: few; D gene: TRBD1; J gene: TRBJ1-4; V gene: TRBV5-1; CDR3 protein: CASSSDRVDEKLFF; CDR3 DNA: TGCGCCAGCAGCTCAGACAGGGTGGATGAAAAACTGTTTTTT
clone size: NA; D gene: NA; J gene: TRBJ2-3; V gene: TRBV30; CDR3 protein: CAWSSSGSTDTQYF; CDR3 DNA: TGTGCCTGGAGTAGCAGCGGCTCCACAGATACGCAGTATTTT
clone size: NA; D gene: NA; J gene: TRBJ1-5; V gene: TRBV7-2; CDR3 protein: CASSLFSAGADSNQPQHF; CDR3 DNA: TGTGCCAGCAGCTTGTTTTCGGCAGGGGCGGATAGCAATCAGCCCCAGCATTTT
clone size: NA; D gene: NA; J gene: TRBJ1-2; V gene: TRBV15; CDR3 protein: CATSSGGLGARYGYTF; CDR3 DNA: TGTGCCACCAGCAGTGGGGGCCTGGGGGCCCGATATGGCTACACCTTC
clone size: NA; D gene: NA; J gene: TRBJ1-1; V gene: TRBV2; CDR3 protein: CASSRRRGGGRNTEAFF; CDR3 DNA: TGTGCCAGCAGTAGAAGGAGGGGAGGGGGTCGGAACACTGAAGCTTTCTTT
clone size: NA; D gene: TRBD1; J gene: TRBJ1-3; V gene: TRBV4-2; CDR3 protein: CASSQRTGKDTIYF; CDR3 DNA: TGTGCCAGCAGCCAAAGGACAGGGAAGGACACCATATATTTT
clone size: NA; D gene: TRBD1; J gene: TRBJ1-1; V gene: TRBV5-4; CDR3 protein: CASSLQGAKTEAFF; CDR3 DNA: TGTGCCAGCAGCTTACAGGGGGCGAAGACTGAAGCTTTCTTT
clone size: NA; D gene: TRBD1; J gene: TRBJ2-7; V gene: TRBV9; CDR3 protein: CASSGRAGQGPYEQYF; CDR3 DNA: TGTGCCAGCAGCGGCCGCGCGGGACAGGGTCCCTACGAGCAGTACTTC
clone size: NA; D gene: NA; J gene: TRBJ1-1; V gene: TRBV30; CDR3 protein: CAWSVHTWQVLTEAFF; CDR3 DNA: TGTGCCTGGAGTGTACATACTTGGCAGGTCCTCACTGAAGCTTTCTTT